Below, 9 T cell receptor beta chains from the same sample are listed, as sequenced in a study of T cell responses to AZD1222 COVID-19 vaccine. Repertoires were generated with immunoSEQ multiplex PCR, while TCRdb's copy carries only in-frame clones and drops some. In the table there are some 160,000 clones, around 94% of which are singletons. Sample: peripheral blood, taken on day 0 of AZD1222 vaccination. These receptors all stem from an adult in good health.

The chain joins TRBV9 to TRBJ2-3; D might be TRBD2 (5 bases). V lost 3 bases and J 2 bases, leaving 13 bases between the germline ends. This CDR3 has 15 residues. The germline CDR1 and CDR2 sequences are SGDLS and YYNGEE. The CDR3 DNA is TGTGCCAGCAGCGCCCAAAGCGGAAACACAGATACGCAGTATTTT. Amino acid sequence: CASSAQSGNTDTQYF.

J is TRBJ2-7 and V is TRBV28; D call uncertain. This CDR3 has 14 residues. Trimming stripped 4 bases from V and 2 bases from J, with 12 bases between. The germline V gene has CDR1 MDHEN and CDR2 SYDVKM. The CDR3 nucleotides read TGTGCCAGCAGTTGGTCCGGCATTGCCTACGAGCAGTACTTC. Amino acids: CASSWSGIAYEQYF.

This chain connects TRBV5-1 to TRBJ1-2; D remains ambiguous. Germline loops: CDR1 SGHRS, CDR2 YFSETQ. Trimming left V 2 bases short and J 3 bases short, with 11 bases between. The CDR3 spans 14 residues. This chain's CDR3 is CASSFGLADYGYTF. CDR3 bases: TGCGCCAGCAGCTTTGGGTTGGCGGACTATGGCTACACCTTC.

V is TRBV28 and J is TRBJ2-1; D might be TRBD1 (7 bases). This CDR3 comprises 13 residues. Germline loops: CDR1 MDHEN, CDR2 SYDVKM. V dropped 5 bases and J dropped 9 bases, with 14 bases sitting between them. CDR3 DNA sequence: TGTGCCAGCAGTCCTGGTCAGGGGGGTGAGCAGTTCTTC. Protein sequence: CASSPGQGGEQFF. Together with reference TRBV28 and TRBJ2-1, the CDR3 gives the full variable domain: DVKVTQSSRYLVKRTGEKVFLECVQDMDHENMFWYRQDPGLGLRLIYFSYDVKMKEKGDIPEGYSVSREKKERFSLILESASTNQTSMYLCASSPGQGGEQFFGPGTRLTVL.

The sample holds one count of this clone. The chain employs TRBV6-5 and TRBJ2-3; 7 positions match TRBD2. CDR1 MNHEY and CDR2 SVGAGI come from the germline V gene. The trim removed 5 bases at V and 3 bases at J, leaving 8 bases unmatched. This CDR3 is 15 amino acids long. The CDR3 reads CASSRTLAATDTQYF. CDR3 nucleotide sequence: TGTGCCAGCAGTCGGACGCTAGCGGCTACAGATACGCAGTATTTT.

The rearrangement joins TRBV7-9 to TRBJ1-4; D ambiguous. V lost 1 base and J lost 8, with 11 bases in between. Germline V gene sequence: CDR1 SEHNR, CDR2 FQNEAQ (reference sequence). The CDR3 consists of 14 residues. CDR3 in DNA: TGTGCCAGCAGCTTAGAGGGCGCGGGAGAAAAACTGTTTTTT. Translation: CASSLEGAGEKLFF.

This CDR3 reads CASSQMGLRGPLKAKNIQYF. The CDR3 DNA sequence: TGCGCCAGCAGCCAAATGGGGCTCCGGGGCCCTCTTAAAGCCAAAAACATTCAGTACTTC. The chain links TRBV4-1 to TRBJ2-4, with D possibly being TRBD1 or TRBD2 (5 bases each). The CDR3 has 20 residues. V lost 2 bases, J lost 0 bases, and 23 bases lay in between. In germline, CDR1 is MGHRA, CDR2 YSYEKL.

J is TRBJ1-1 and V is TRBV5-4, with D perhaps matching TRBD1 (6 bases). The CDR3 has 16 amino acids. Germline CDR1 reads SGHNT; CDR2 reads YYREEE (reference sequence). Trimming removed 0 bases at V and 0 bases at J, with 12 bases between. The CDR3 spells CASSLDPGAMNTEAFF. For the CDR3, the DNA is TGTGCCAGCAGCTTGGACCCAGGGGCCATGAACACTGAAGCTTTCTTT.

This chain joins TRBV30 and TRBJ1-1, with 10 positions matching TRBD1. Germline loops: CDR1 GTSNPN, CDR2 SVGIG (reference sequence). This CDR3 is 13 amino acids long. Trimming took 3 bases from V and 5 from J; bases not matched to a gene: 3. The CDR3 is CAWRWDRGTEAFF. The CDR3 coding sequence is TGTGCCTGGAGGTGGGACAGGGGAACTGAAGCTTTCTTT.